This T cell receptor (beta chain) was identified during a study of shared clonotypes between healthy human individuals. Whole-study results and caveats: The study's rarefaction showed incomplete sorted-subset sequencing despite large depth. Blood was the only sampled material, and tissue repertoires likely differ.

Generated by immunoSEQ multiplex PCR, the TCRdb table keeps only in-frame clones and is missing some. The sample has 2 million to 2.5 million clones, 85% to 95% seen once; the top ten hold 0.1% to 0.15%. The germline gives CDR1 MNHEY, CDR2 SMNVEV (reference sequence). CDR3 size: 17 residues. V lost 2 bases and J 2 bases, leaving 18 bases between the germline ends. Splitting of CD4+ cells produced CD45RA+ naive and CD45RA-negative memory subsets. Concerning this clone itself: Its antigen is undetermined.

The sequenced sample was naive CD4+ T cells sorted from blood. Subset meaning: CD45RA+ positively selected. The sequence came from a man aged 18 to 30 in good health. V usage is TRBV27 and J usage is TRBJ1-2; perhaps TRBD1 as D (6 bases). DNA for the CDR3: TGTGCCAGCAGTTTAACAGGGAAGGCTAGGTTCAACTATGGCTACACCTTC. This encodes CASSLTGKARFNYGYTF.